What follows is one TCR beta chain and its context. Resolution of symptoms, clearance, or two negative PCRs was present in recovered Cohort 3 donors. The sample belongs to a study of blood T cell repertoires in COVID-19. Across the study: PBMCs, B-cell-depleted T cells, or T cells were the source of the cDNA or gDNA that made up the material.

Germline V CDR1 and CDR2: SNHLY, FYNNEI. V lost 6 bases and J lost 5; bases outside the gene matches: 9. The CDR3 is made up of 14 amino acids. Methods used by the authors: Reference gene primer amplification yielded estimated nucleated cell counts. Only in-frame clones appear in the TCRdb table, and some are missing; sequencing was by immunoSEQ multiplex PCR. That table supplies the V and J calls and clone size; D and trimming were determined from the DNA. The sample carries approximately 200,000 clones, roughly 80% recorded once. Sequenced material: PBMCs or T cells enriched from blood (not recorded which). The J gene is TRBJ1-1, the V gene TRBV2; 7 bases align to TRBD1. The source of this sequence is a man between 35 and 55 years old who had recovered from COVID-19. The DNA for the CDR3 is TGTGCCAGCAGCACTCAGGGGGAAGGTACTGAAGCTTTCTTT. This encodes CASSTQGEGTEAFF. Full variable domain (rest looked up from reference TRBV2 and TRBJ1-1): EPEVTQTPSHQVTQMGQEVILRCVPISNHLYFYWYRQILGQKVEFLVSFYNNEISEKSEIFDDQFSVERPDGSNFTLKIRSTKLEDSAMYFCASSTQGEGTEAFFGQGTRLTVV.